The entry below gives a single T cell receptor (beta chain) sequence along with its context. What it recognizes is unknown. These data are taken from a study of CD4 T cells in relation to SARS-CoV-2 and coronaviruses. Study summary: Patient ages ranged from 21 to 72, median 38.

The table came from immunoSEQ multiplex PCR; TCRdb's copy has only in-frame clones and leaves some out. This repertoire shows about 37,000 clones, 75% to 90% found once; its top ten account for about 3.3%. Broader study findings: Memory recall responses, not primary responses primed in culture, are what the assay detects.

This sequence was found in an adult with COVID-19. The sample consisted of memory CD4+ T cells from PBMCs.

The CDR3 bases are TGTGCCACCGGGGGGGACAGGGGTAGCAATCAGCCCCAGCATTTT. It specifies CATGGDRGSNQPQHF. This rearrangement joins TRBV6-6 to TRBJ1-5, with 10 positions matching TRBD1. The CDR3 loop spans 15 amino acids. J gave up 0 bases and V 10 bases, and 6 bases lay outside the gene matches. From germline, CDR1 is MNHNY and CDR2 SVGAGI (reference sequence).